One and the same sample provided the 20 T cell receptor beta chains below, sequenced in a study of T cell responses to AZD1222 COVID-19 vaccine. TCRdb's copy holds only in-frame clones and misses some; the assay was immunoSEQ multiplex PCR. The data contain approximately 160,000 clones, 90% of them singletons. Sample: peripheral blood, taken on day 0 of AZD1222 vaccination. The receptors were gathered from an adult in good health.

The chain is built from TRBV6-5 and TRBJ1-2, with 7 bases identical to TRBD1. Per germline, CDR1 MNHEY and CDR2 SVGAGI. The V gene end was trimmed by 7 bases and the J gene end by 6 bases; junction bases not matched to a gene: 8. The CDR3 runs to 13 residues. In DNA form, the CDR3 reads TGTGCCAGCAATATTGACAGGGACCATGGCTACACCTTC. Translation: CASNIDRDHGYTF.

This rearrangement joins TRBV28 to TRBJ2-2, with D tentatively TRBD2 (6 bases). Germline CDR1 and CDR2: MDHEN and SYDVKM. The CDR3 is 15 amino acids. Trimming shortened V by 3 bases and J by 1 base, and 9 bases separated the two germline ends. CDR3 sequence: CASSLDGRNTGELFF. The CDR3 DNA follows: TGTGCCAGCAGTTTGGACGGGAGGAACACCGGGGAGCTGTTTTTT.

The CDR3 nucleotides are TGTGCCAGCAGCTCCTGGAGACAGATCCAAGAGACCCAGTACTTC. It specifies CASSSWRQIQETQYF. The gene calls are TRBV7-2 and TRBJ2-5; D may be TRBD1 (5 bases). The CDR3 is made up of 15 amino acids. Germline-derived CDR1 and CDR2 are SGHTA and FQGNSA. Trimming removed 4 bases from V and 1 base from J, with 13 bases in between.

The chain has TRBV27 and TRBJ1-1; D may be TRBD1 (6 bases). This CDR3 is 13 amino acids long. Germline V gene data show CDR1 as MNHEY and CDR2 as SMNVEV (reference sequence). Trimming took 4 bases from V and 4 from J, leaving 10 bases between them. DNA of the CDR3: TGTGCCAGCAGTTATAGGGGGGGCACTGAAGCTTTCTTT. Its translation: CASSYRGGTEAFF.

This clone was counted only a few times. The gene calls are TRBV11-2 and TRBJ2-3, with a tentative D call TRBD1 (5 bases). The ends were cut back, 1 base at V and 4 bases at J, with 12 bases in the middle. Germline V CDR1 and CDR2: SGHAT, FQNNGV. The CDR3 is 15 residues long. CDR3 coding DNA: TGTGCCAGCAGCTTAGTTGCAGGGTTCGCAGATACGCAGTATTTT. Protein product: CASSLVAGFADTQYF.

The chain couples TRBV10-2 to TRBJ1-1; 10 bases line up with TRBD1. The J segment lost 5 bases and the V segment lost 7 bases, leaving 10 bases of the junction unmatched. The germline V gene has CDR1 WSHSY and CDR2 SAAADI. This CDR3 is 15 amino acids long. The CDR3 sequence: CASTISGTGVTEAFF. CDR3 DNA: TGCGCCAGCACAATATCCGGGACAGGGGTTACTGAAGCTTTCTTT.

In this sample, this clone turned up once. The J gene is TRBJ2-3, the V gene TRBV5-1; a possible D gene is TRBD1 (7 bases). V was trimmed by 3 bases and J by 0 bases, leaving 14 bases between them. This CDR3 region has 16 residues. Germline V gene data show CDR1 as SGHRS and CDR2 as YFSETQ. CDR3 amino acids: CASSSFAGQSTDTQYF. In nucleotides, the CDR3 is TGCGCCAGCAGCTCCTTCGCGGGACAGAGCACAGATACGCAGTATTTT.

V is TRBV4-2 and J is TRBJ1-4, with 7 nucleotides matching TRBD1. The germline V gene encodes CDR1 LGHNA and CDR2 YNFKEQ. This CDR3 is built from 15 residues. With 0 bases clipped from V and 10 bases from J, the junction kept 8 bases outside the gene matches. Here the CDR3 reads CASSQDKGAGGKLFF. In nucleotides, the CDR3 is TGTGCCAGCAGCCAAGATAAGGGGGCAGGTGGAAAACTGTTTTTT.

The chain employs TRBV2 and TRBJ2-5, with 8 bases that match TRBD2. V was pared by 6 bases and J by 4 bases, with 7 bases of the junction left unmatched. Germline V lookup: CDR1 SNHLY, CDR2 FYNNEI. This CDR3 has 14 residues. The CDR3 reads CASRALAGPETQYF. As DNA, the CDR3 is TGTGCCAGCAGAGCTTTAGCGGGGCCAGAGACCCAGTACTTC.

The chain employs TRBV6-5 and TRBJ1-2, with 7 bases lining up with TRBD1. The length of the CDR3 is 15 residues. Germline V CDR1 and CDR2: MNHEY, SVGAGI. Trimming took 6 bases from V and 5 from J; bases not matched to a gene: 12. The CDR3 spells CASRIQGPKNYGYTF. In DNA, the CDR3 is TGTGCCAGCAGGATACAGGGGCCGAAGAATTATGGCTACACCTTC.

The chain couples TRBV6-2 or TRBV6-3 to TRBJ2-1, with D perhaps matching TRBD1 (5 bases). V was pared by 2 bases and J by 7 bases, with 15 bases between. The CDR3 is 15 amino acids. The V gene's germline CDR1 is MNHEY and CDR2 SVGEGT. The CDR3 sequence: CASSYHSTVHNEQFF. CDR3 nucleotides: TGTGCCAGCAGTTACCACTCGACAGTTCATAATGAGCAGTTCTTC.

This sequence joins TRBV6-5 and TRBJ2-1; weak D call: TRBD2 (6 bases). The V end was cut by 0 bases, the J end by 6 bases, with 12 bases between. This CDR3 spans 15 amino acids. Germline values: CDR1 MNHEY, CDR2 SVGAGI. The CDR3 DNA reads TGTGCCAGCAGTTACTCACGGGGGAACCGCAATGAGCAGTTCTTC. It codes for CASSYSRGNRNEQFF.

This chain joins TRBV5-6 and TRBJ1-1; D call uncertain. Looked up from germline, CDR1 is SGHDT and CDR2 is YYEEEE. This CDR3 region has 11 residues. Trimming took 6 bases from V and 0 from J, leaving 3 bases between them. The CDR3 DNA reads as TGTGCCAGCATAATGAACACTGAAGCTTTCTTT. Amino acid sequence: CASIMNTEAFF.

The table lists this clone with a count of one. The CDR3 DNA reads as TGTGCCAGCTCAAAAACAGAAGTCACTGAAGCTTTCTTT. Protein: CASSKTEVTEAFF. J is TRBJ1-1 and V is TRBV18; no definite D call. The V gene lost 5 bases and the J gene lost 4 bases, with 11 bases spanning the gap. Germline-derived CDR1 and CDR2 are KGHSH and LQKENI. The CDR3 extends over 13 amino acids.

Points on this clone: One junction end does not reproduce the germline sequence, and a read error may be involved. Other nucleotide sequences from this sample produce the same CDR3. V gene TRBV3-1 (or the pseudogene TRBV3-2) combines with J gene TRBJ1-1; D gene uncertain. The CDR3 runs to 14 residues. CDR1 is LGHDT and CDR2 is YNNKEL in the germline V gene (reference sequence). The CDR3 loop is CASSQESSNTEAFF. DNA of the CDR3: TGTGCCAGCAGCCAAGAGTCTTCGAACACTGAAGCCTTCTTT.

The V gene is TRBV7-2, the J gene TRBJ2-5; a possible D gene is TRBD2 (5 bases). V shed 5 bases and J shed 3 bases, with 16 bases lying between them. The germline gives CDR1 SGHTA, CDR2 FQGNSA. This CDR3 region has 15 residues. As DNA, the CDR3 is TGTGCCAGCAGCAATATGCTTAGCGCAAAAGAGACCCAGTACTTC. Translating it yields CASSNMLSAKETQYF.

This sequence joins TRBV28 and TRBJ1-1; 8 bases agree with TRBD1. The J segment lost 0 bases and the V segment lost 7 bases, leaving 13 bases of the junction unmatched. Germline CDR1 is MDHEN and CDR2 is SYDVKM. The CDR3 has 17 amino acids. CDR3 residues: CASKGTGVGWMNTEAFF. CDR3 nucleotide sequence: TGTGCCAGCAAGGGGACAGGAGTGGGGTGGATGAACACTGAAGCTTTCTTT.

This clone was detected only once. J is TRBJ2-3 and V is TRBV24-1, with 8 bases identical to TRBD2. The CDR3 runs 14 residues. Germline V gene sequence: CDR1 KGHDR, CDR2 SFDVKD. Germline trimming cut 9 bases from V and 4 bases from J; bases unmatched to any gene: 8. CDR3 sequence: CATRGSGGADTQYF. The CDR3 DNA sequence: TGTGCCACCCGGGGGAGCGGGGGTGCAGATACGCAGTATTTT.

CDR3 sequence: CASSQEISAETQYF. The CDR3 region has the DNA TGCGCCAGCAGCCAAGAAATCAGTGCTGAGACCCAGTACTTC. The chain is built from TRBV4-3 and TRBJ2-5; D gene uncertain. Trimming left V 0 bases short and J 5 bases short, with 10 bases between. This CDR3 comprises 14 residues. Germline values: CDR1 LGHNA, CDR2 YSLEER.

The rearrangement joins TRBV5-4 to TRBJ1-1; TRBD1 aligns across 8 bases. Trimming cost V 0 bases and J 6 bases; bases outside gene matches: 10. This CDR3 is 16 amino acids long. Germline V gene data show CDR1 as SGHNT and CDR2 as YYREEE (reference sequence). CDR3 region: CASSLASAGGLAEAFF. CDR3 in DNA: TGTGCCAGCAGCTTGGCCTCCGCAGGGGGCTTGGCTGAAGCTTTCTTT. Full variable domain (remainder filled in from reference TRBV5-4 and TRBJ1-1): ETGVTQSPTHLIKTRGQQVTLRCSSQSGHNTVSWYQQALGQGPQFIFQYYREEENGRGNFPPRFSGLQFPNYSSELNVNALELDDSALYLCASSLASAGGLAEAFFGQGTRLTVV.